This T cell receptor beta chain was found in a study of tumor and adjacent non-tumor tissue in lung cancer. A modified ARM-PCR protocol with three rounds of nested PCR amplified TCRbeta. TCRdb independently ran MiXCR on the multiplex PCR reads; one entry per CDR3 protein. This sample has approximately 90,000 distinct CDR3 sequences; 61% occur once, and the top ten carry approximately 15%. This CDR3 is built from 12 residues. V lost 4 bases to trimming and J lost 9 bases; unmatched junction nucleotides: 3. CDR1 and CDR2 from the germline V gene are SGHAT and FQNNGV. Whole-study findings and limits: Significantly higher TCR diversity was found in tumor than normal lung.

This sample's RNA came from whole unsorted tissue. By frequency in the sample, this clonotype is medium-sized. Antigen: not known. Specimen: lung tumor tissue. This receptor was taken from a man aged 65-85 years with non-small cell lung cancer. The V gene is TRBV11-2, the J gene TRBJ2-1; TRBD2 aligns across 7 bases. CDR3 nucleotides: TGTGCCAGCAGCTCGGGGGGTCTTGAGCAGTTCTTC. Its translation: CASSSGGLEQFF.